This T cell receptor (beta chain) derives from a study of cytotoxic CD8 clonotypes in ibrutinib-treated CLL. Study summary: Each sample contained, on average, around 250,000 productive templates and some 90,000 productive rearrangements. Study findings and constraints: Age-matched healthy donor levels were exceeded by baseline clonality, which tracked circulating CD8+ T-cell counts. The study found public clonotypes uncommon, contracting or stable on treatment.

Trimming took 7 bases from V and 3 from J, leaving 12 bases between them. This CDR3 spans 13 amino acids. The germline gives CDR1 SGHVS, CDR2 FNYEAQ. Investigators sourced about 2.2 micrograms of genomic DNA from cryopreserved PBMCs for TCR beta libraries. Concerning this clone itself: Its target is unknown.

The assay was immunoSEQ multiplex PCR, and TCRdb's table has in-frame clones only and misses some. The sample lists tens of thousands of clones; 55% to 80% were seen once. This clonotype originated in a human donor with chronic lymphocytic leukemia. The starting material was PBMCs, obtained after 12 months of ibrutinib treatment. The V and J genes are TRBV7-6 and TRBJ1-1, with D unclear. The CDR3 loop reads CASNTFGDTEAFF. The CDR3 DNA is TGTGCCAGCAACACCTTTGGGGACACTGAAGCTTTCTTT.